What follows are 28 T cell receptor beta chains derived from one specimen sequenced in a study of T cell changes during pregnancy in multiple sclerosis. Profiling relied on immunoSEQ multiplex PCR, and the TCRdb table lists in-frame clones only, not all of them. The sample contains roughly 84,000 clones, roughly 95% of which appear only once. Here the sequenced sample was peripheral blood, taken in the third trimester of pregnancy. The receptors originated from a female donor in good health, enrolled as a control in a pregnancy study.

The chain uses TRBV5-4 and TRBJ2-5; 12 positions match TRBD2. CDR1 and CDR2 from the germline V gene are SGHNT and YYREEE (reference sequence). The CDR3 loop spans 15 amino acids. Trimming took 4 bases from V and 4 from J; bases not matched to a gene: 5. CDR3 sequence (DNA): TGTGCCAGCAGCCAGACTAGCGGGAGAGGAGAGACCCAGTACTTC. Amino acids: CASSQTSGRGETQYF. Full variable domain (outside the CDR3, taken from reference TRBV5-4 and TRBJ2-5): ETGVTQSPTHLIKTRGQQVTLRCSSQSGHNTVSWYQQALGQGPQFIFQYYREEENGRGNFPPRFSGLQFPNYSSELNVNALELDDSALYLCASSQTSGRGETQYFGPGTRLLVL.

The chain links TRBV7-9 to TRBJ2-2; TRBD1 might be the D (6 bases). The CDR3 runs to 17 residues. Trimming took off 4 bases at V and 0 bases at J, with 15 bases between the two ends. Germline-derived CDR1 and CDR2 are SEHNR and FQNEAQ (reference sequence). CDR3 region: CASSSTNRVPNTGELFF. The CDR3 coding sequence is TGTGCCAGCAGCTCCACAAACAGGGTCCCGAACACCGGGGAGCTGTTTTTT.

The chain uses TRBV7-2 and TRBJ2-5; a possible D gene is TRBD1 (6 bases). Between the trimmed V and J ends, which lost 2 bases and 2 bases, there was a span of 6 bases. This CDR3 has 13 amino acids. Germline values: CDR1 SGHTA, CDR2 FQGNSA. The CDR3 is CASSLQGQETQYF. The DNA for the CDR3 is TGTGCCAGCAGCTTACAGGGGCAAGAGACCCAGTACTTC.

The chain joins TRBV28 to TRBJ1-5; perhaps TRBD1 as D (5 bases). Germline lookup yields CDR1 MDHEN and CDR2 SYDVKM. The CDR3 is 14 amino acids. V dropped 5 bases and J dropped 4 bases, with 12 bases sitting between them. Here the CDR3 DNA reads TGTGCCAGCAGTGACCGTCAGGGAAATCAGCCCCAGCATTTT. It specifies CASSDRQGNQPQHF.

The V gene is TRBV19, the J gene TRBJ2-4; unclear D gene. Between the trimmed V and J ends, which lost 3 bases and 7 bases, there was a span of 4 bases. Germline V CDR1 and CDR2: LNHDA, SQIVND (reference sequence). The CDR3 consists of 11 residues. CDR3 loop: CASSILNIQYF. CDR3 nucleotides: TGTGCCAGTAGTATTCTGAACATTCAGTACTTC.

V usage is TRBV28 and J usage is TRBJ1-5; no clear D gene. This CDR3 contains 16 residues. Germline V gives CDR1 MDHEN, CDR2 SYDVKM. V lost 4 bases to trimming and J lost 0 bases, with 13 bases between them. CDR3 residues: CASSSLPGYSNQPQHF. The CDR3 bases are TGTGCCAGCAGTTCCCTCCCGGGGTATAGCAATCAGCCCCAGCATTTT.

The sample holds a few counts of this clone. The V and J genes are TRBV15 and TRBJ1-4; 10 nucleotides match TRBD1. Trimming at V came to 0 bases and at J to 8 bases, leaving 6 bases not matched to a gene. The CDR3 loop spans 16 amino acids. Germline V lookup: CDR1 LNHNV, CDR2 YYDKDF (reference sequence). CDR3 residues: CATSRDQGTGDEKLFF. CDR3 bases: TGTGCCACCAGCAGAGATCAGGGGACAGGGGACGAAAAACTGTTTTTT.

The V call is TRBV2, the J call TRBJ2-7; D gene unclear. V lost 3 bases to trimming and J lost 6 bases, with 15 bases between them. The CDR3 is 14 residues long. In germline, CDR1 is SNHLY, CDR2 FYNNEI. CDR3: CASSDERQTAEQYF. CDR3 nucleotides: TGTGCCAGCAGTGACGAGAGACAAACGGCCGAGCAGTACTTC.

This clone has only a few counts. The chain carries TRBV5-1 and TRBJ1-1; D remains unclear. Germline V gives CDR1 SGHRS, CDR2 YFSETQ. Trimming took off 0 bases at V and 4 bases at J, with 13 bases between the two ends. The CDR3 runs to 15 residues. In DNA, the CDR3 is TGCGCCAGCAGCTTGGCGTTGGGCGAGGGCACTGAAGCTTTCTTT. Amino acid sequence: CASSLALGEGTEAFF. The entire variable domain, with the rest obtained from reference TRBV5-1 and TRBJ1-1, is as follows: KAGVTQTPRYLIKTRGQQVTLSCSPISGHRSVSWYQQTPGQGLQFLFEYFSETQRNKGNFPGRFSGRQFSNSRSEMNVSTLELGDSALYLCASSLALGEGTEAFFGQGTRLTVV.

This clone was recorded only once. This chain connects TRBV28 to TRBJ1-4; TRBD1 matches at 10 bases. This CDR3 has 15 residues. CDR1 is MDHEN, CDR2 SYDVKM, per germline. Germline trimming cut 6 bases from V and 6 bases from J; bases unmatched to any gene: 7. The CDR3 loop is CASSRPTGGDEKLFF. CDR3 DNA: TGTGCCAGCAGCCGACCGACAGGGGGCGATGAAAAACTGTTTTTT.

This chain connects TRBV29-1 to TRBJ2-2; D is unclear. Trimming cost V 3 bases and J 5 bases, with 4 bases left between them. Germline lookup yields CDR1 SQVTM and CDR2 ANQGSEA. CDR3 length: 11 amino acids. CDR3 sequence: CSVDQTGELFF. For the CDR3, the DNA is TGCAGCGTTGATCAGACCGGGGAGCTGTTTTTT.

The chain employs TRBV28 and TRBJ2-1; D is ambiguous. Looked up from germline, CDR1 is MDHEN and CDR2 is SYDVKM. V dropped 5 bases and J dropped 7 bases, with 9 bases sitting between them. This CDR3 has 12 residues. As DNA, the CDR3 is TGTGCCAGCAGTAGAACGCGGAATGAGCAGTTCTTC. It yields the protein CASSRTRNEQFF.

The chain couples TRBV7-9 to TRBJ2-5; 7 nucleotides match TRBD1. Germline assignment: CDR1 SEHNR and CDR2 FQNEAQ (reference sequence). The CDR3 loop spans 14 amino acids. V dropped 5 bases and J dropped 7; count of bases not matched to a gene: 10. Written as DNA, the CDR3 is TGTGCCAGCAGCCCGGGACAGCCAGACGGGACCCAGTACTTC. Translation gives CASSPGQPDGTQYF.

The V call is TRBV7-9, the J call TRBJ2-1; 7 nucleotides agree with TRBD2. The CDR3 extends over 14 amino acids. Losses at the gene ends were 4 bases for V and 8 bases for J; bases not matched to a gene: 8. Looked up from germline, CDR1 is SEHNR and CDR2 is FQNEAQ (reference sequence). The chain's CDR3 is CASSSTGLVDEQFF. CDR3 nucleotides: TGTGCCAGCAGCTCGACCGGACTAGTCGATGAGCAGTTCTTC.

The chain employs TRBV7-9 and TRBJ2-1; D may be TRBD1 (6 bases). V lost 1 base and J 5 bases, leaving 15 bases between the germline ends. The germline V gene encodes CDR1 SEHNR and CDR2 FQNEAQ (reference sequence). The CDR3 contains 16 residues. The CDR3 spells CASSLVDRLGNNEQFF. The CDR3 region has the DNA TGTGCCAGCAGCTTAGTAGACAGGTTGGGGAACAATGAGCAGTTCTTC.

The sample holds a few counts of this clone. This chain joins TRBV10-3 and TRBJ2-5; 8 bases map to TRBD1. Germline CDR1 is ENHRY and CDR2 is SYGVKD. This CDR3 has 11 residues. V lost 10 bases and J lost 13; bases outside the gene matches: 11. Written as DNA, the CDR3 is TGTGCCACCTCAGAGGGACAGGCGACGTACTTC. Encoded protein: CATSEGQATYF.

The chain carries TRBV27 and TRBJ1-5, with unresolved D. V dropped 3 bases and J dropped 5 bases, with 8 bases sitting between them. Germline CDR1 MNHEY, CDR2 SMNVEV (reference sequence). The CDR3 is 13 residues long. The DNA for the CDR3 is TGTGCCAGCAGTTTCCGGGGAGATCAGCCCCAGCATTTT. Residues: CASSFRGDQPQHF.

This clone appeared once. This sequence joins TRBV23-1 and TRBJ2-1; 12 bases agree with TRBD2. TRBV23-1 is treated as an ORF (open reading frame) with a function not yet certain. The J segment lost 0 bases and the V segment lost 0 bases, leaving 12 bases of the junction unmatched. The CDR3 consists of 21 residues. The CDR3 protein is CASSQSGGASGRASSYNEQFF. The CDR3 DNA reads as TGCGCCAGCAGTCAATCAGGAGGGGCTAGCGGGAGGGCCAGCTCCTACAATGAGCAGTTCTTC.

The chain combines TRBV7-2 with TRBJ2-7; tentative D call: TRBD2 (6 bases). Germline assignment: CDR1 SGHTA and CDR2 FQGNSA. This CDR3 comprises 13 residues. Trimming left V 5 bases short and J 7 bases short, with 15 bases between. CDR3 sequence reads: CASSPYRGGEQYF. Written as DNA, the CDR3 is TGTGCCAGCAGCCCCTACAGAGGAGGGGAGCAGTACTTC.

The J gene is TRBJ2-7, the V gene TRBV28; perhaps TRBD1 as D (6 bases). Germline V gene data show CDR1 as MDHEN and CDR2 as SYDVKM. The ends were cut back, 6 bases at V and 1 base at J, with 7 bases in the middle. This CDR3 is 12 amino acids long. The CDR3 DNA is TGTGCCAGCAGAGGGGGTTCCTACGAGCAGTACTTC. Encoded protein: CASRGGSYEQYF.

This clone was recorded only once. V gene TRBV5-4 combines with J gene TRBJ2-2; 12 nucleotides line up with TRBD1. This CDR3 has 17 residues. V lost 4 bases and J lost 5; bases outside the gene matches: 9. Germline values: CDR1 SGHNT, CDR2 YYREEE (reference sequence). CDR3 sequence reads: CASSPGQGAGGTGELFF. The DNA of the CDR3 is TGTGCCAGCAGCCCGGGACAGGGGGCAGGAGGTACCGGGGAGCTGTTTTTT.

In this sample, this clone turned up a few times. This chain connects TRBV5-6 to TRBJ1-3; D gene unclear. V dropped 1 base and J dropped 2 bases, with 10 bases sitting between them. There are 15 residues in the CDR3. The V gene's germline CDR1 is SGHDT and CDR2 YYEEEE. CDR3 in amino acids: CASSLTYAAGNTIYF. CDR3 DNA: TGTGCCAGCAGCTTGACGTACGCAGCTGGAAACACCATATATTTT.

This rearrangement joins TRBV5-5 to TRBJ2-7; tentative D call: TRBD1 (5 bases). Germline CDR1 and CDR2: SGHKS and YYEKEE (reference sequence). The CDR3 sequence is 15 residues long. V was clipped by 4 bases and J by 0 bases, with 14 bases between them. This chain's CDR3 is CASSTLDTTSYEQYF. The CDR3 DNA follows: TGTGCCAGCAGCACTCTGGACACTACCTCCTACGAGCAGTACTTC.

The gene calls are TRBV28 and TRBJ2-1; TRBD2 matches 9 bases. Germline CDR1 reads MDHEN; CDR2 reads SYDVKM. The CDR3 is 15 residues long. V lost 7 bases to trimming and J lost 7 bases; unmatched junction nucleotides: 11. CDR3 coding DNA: TGTGCCAGCAATCCCCCCCCCAGCGGGAGGAATGAGCAGTTCTTC. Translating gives CASNPPPSGRNEQFF.

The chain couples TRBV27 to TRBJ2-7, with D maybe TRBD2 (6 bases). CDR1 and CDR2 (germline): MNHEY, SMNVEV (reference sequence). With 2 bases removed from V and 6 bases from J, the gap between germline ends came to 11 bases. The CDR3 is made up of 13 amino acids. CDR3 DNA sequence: TGTGCCAGCAGTTTAACCGGGAGAGGCGAGCAGTACTTC. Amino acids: CASSLTGRGEQYF.

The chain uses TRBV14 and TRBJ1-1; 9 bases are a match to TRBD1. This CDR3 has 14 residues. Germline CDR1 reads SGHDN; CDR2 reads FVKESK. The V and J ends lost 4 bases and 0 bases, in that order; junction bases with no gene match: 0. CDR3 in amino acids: CASSRQGVNTEAFF. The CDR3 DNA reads TGTGCCAGCAGCCGACAGGGGGTGAACACTGAAGCTTTCTTT.

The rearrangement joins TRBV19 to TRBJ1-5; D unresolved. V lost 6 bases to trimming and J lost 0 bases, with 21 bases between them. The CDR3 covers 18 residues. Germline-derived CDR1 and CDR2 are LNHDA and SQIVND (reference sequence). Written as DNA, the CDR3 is TGTGCCAGTAGCATCCTCCGGGGTGCATCGTATAGCAATCAGCCCCAGCATTTT. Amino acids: CASSILRGASYSNQPQHF.

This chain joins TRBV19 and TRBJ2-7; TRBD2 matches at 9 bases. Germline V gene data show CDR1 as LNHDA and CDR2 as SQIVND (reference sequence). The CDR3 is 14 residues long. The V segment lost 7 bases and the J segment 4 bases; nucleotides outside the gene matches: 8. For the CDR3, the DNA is TGTGCCAGTAAGGCTAGCGGGACCCCGTACGAGCAGTACTTC. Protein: CASKASGTPYEQYF.